The entry below gives a single T cell receptor beta chain sequence along with its context. What it binds is unknown. Unique molecular identifiers were incorporated during preparation of the TCRbeta library. From the PCR reads, TCRdb called clonotypes with MiXCR, one entry per CDR3 protein. The repertoire holds hundreds of thousands of distinct CDR3 sequences, with about 23% as singletons. The record originates from a study of T-cell reconstitution after alpha-beta-depleted transplantation in children. Whole-study results and caveats: Newly produced T cells mostly accounted for T-cell counts and diversity one year post-transplant.

In germline, CDR1 is DFQATT, CDR2 SNEGSKA (reference sequence). Trimming at V came to 4 bases and at J to 3 bases, leaving 10 bases not matched to a gene. The CDR3 loop spans 17 amino acids. Material: PBMCs, mostly from graft donor cells, obtained 360 days after TCRalphabeta/CD19-depleted stem cell transplant. The genes are TRBV20-1 and TRBJ2-3, with 13 bases matching TRBD2. The receptor was derived from a boy less than two years old who had a stem cell transplant for acute myeloid leukemia, so the T cells may come from the graft donor. The DNA for the CDR3 is TGCAGTGCTATAGGACTAGCGGGGGTCCTTGGTACAGATACGCAGTATTTT. Protein product: CSAIGLAGVLGTDTQYF.